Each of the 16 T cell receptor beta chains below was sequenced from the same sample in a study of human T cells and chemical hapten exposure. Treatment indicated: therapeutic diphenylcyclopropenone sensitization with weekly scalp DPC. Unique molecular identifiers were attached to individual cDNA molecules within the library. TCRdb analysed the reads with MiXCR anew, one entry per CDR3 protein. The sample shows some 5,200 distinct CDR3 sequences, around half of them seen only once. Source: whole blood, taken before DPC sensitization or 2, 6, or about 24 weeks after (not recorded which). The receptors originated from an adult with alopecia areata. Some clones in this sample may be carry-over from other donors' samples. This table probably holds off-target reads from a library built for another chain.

The CDR3 nucleotides are TGCAGTGCCTCTATGGTAGCGGGCTCCTACAATGAGCAGTTCTTC. It specifies CSASMVAGSYNEQFF. V gene TRBV20-1 combines with J gene TRBJ2-1; 7 bases are a match to TRBD2. Trimming cost V 6 bases and J 0 bases; bases outside gene matches: 8. Germline V gene data show CDR1 as DFQATT and CDR2 as SNEGSKA (reference sequence). The CDR3 is 15 amino acids.

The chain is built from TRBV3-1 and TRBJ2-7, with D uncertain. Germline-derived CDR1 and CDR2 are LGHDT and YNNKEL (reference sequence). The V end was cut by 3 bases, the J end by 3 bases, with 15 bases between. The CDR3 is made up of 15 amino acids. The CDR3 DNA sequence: TGTGCCAGCAGCCAGGATTCTATTACAAGCTACGAGCAGTACTTC. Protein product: CASSQDSITSYEQYF.

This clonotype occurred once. The CDR3 spells CSARDGDRVNYNEQFF. In DNA, the CDR3 is TGCAGTGCTAGAGATGGGGACAGGGTAAACTACAATGAGCAGTTCTTC. The chain couples TRBV20-1 to TRBJ2-1; 9 bases line up with TRBD1. CDR3 length: 16 residues. Germline values: CDR1 DFQATT, CDR2 SNEGSKA (reference sequence). J was trimmed by 3 bases and V by 0 bases; bases with no gene match: 6.

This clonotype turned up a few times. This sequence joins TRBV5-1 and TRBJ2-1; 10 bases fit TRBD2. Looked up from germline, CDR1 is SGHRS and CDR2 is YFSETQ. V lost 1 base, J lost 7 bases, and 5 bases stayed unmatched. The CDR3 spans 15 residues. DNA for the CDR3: TGCGCCAGCAGCTTGAGAGCGGGAGGGTCAAATGAGCAGTTCTTC. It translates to CASSLRAGGSNEQFF.

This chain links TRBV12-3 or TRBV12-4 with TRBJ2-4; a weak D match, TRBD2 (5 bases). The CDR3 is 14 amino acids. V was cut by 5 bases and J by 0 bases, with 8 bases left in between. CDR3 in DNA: TGTGCCAGCAGTACTCTAGCAGCCAAAAACATTCAGTACTTC. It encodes CASSTLAAKNIQYF.

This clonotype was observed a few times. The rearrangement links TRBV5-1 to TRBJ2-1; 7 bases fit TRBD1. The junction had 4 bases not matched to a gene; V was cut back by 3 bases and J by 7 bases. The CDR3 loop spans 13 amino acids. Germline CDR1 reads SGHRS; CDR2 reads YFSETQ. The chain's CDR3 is CASSYDRVNEQFF. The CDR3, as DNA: TGCGCCAGCAGCTACGACAGGGTAAATGAGCAGTTCTTC.

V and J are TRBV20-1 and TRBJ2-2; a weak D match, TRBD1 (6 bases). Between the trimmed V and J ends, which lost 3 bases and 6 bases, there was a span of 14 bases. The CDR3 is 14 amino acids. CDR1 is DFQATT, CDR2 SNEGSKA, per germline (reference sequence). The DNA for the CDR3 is TGCAGTGCTAGGAGGGACCCAGGGGCCGGGGAGCTGTTTTTT. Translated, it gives CSARRDPGAGELFF.

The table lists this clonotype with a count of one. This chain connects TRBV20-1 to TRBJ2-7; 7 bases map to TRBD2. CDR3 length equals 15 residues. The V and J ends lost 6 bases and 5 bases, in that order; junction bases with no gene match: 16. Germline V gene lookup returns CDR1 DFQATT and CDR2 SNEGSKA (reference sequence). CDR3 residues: CSAPTTGTIEDEQYF. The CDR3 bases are TGCAGTGCGCCCACAACCGGGACTATAGAAGACGAGCAGTACTTC.

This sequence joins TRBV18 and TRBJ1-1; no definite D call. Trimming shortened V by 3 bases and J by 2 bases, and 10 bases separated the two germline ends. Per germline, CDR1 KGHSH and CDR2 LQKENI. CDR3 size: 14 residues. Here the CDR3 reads CASSPQKTNTEAFF. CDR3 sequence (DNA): TGTGCCAGCTCACCTCAGAAAACTAACACTGAAGCTTTCTTT.

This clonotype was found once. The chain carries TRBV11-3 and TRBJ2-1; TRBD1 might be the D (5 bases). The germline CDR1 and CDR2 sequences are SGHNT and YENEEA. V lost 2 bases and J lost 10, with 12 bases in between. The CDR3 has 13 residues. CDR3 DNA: TGTGCCAGCAGCTTAAGGTCAGGACACGAGCAGTTCTTC. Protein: CASSLRSGHEQFF.

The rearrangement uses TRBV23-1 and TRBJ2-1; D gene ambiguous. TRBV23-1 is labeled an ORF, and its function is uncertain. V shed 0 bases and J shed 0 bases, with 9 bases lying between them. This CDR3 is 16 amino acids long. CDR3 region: CASSQSGRSSYNEQFF. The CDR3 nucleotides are TGCGCCAGCAGTCAATCTGGGCGTAGCTCCTACAATGAGCAGTTCTTC.

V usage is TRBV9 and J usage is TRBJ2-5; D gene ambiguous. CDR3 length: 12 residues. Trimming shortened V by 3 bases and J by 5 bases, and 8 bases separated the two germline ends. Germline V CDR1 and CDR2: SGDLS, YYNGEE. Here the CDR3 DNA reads TGTGCCAGCAGCGATTACACGGAGACCCAGTACTTC. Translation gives CASSDYTETQYF.

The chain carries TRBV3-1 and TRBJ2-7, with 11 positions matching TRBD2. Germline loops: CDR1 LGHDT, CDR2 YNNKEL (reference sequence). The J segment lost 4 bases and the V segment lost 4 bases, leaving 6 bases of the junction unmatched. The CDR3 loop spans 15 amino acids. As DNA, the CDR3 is TGTGCCAGCAGCCCCAGACTAGCGGGAACGTACGAGCAGTACTTC. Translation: CASSPRLAGTYEQYF.

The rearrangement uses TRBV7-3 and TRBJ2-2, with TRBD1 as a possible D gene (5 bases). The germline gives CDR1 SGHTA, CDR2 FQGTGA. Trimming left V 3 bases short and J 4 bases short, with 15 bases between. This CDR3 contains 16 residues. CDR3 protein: CASSFNQGSSTGELFF. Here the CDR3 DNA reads TGTGCCAGCAGCTTTAACCAGGGCTCATCCACCGGGGAGCTGTTTTTT.

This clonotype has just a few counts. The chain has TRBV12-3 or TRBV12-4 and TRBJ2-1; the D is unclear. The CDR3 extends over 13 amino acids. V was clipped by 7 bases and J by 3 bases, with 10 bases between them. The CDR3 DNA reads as TGTGCCAGCAAGGAAAGGGACTACAATGAGCAGTTCTTC. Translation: CASKERDYNEQFF.

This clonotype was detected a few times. This CDR3 reads CASSLRDGVYEQYF. CDR3 in DNA: TGTGCCAGCAGTTTACGGGACGGGGTCTACGAGCAGTACTTC. V and J are TRBV27 and TRBJ2-7; D possibly matches TRBD1 or TRBD2 (5 bases each). V lost 2 bases and J lost 3, with 11 bases in between. Germline CDR1 reads MNHEY; CDR2 reads SMNVEV (reference sequence). The CDR3 extends over 14 amino acids.